This T cell receptor beta chain was observed in a study of T cell clusters in autoimmune cytopenias. Study findings and constraints: Functional roles of the in silico T cell clusters still await experimental validation.

TRB was amplified by touch-down multiplex PCR, primer pools A and B combined. No DNA is given; TCRdb re-called the multiplex PCR reads and lists each CDR3 protein once. Found here are roughly 470 distinct CDR3 sequences; the top ten clones hold approximately 69%. This clonotype is medium-sized by frequency. Its antigen is as yet unknown. TRB amplification used roughly 250 ng of peripheral blood genomic DNA. Sequencing input: peripheral blood. This TCR derives from a human donor with an autoimmune cytopenia or autoimmune hepatitis (not recorded which).

The CDR3 protein is CASRLTRTTDYEQYF. The rearrangement joins TRBV5-1 to TRBJ2-7; TCRdb selects TRBD1, and the lack of DNA leaves this call unchecked. Germline CDR1 and CDR2: SGHRS and YFSETQ. The CDR3 sequence is 15 residues long.